This T cell receptor (beta chain) was recovered during a study of T-cell memory formation after mild COVID-19. Study-level information: TCR clusters mostly belonged to single donors.

Unmatched junction bases numbered 7, after V lost 7 bases and J lost 4 bases. CDR3 length equals 14 residues. This clonotype occurred a few times. Its matching antigen is unknown. Using its own MiXCR run on the 5' RACE reads, TCRdb lists one record per CDR3 protein. The sample lists 310,000 or so distinct CDR3 sequences; more than 15% were seen once. Study results and limitations: Contracting CD4+ clones sat mainly in CM and EM; CD8+ in EMRA. Pre-infection memory showed some responding clones, and this suggested that cross-reactive memory joined.

V and J are TRBV12-3 or TRBV12-4 and TRBJ1-2; 9 nucleotides agree with TRBD1. This TCR was recovered from a man between 18 and 29 years old who had mild COVID-19 (a few samples of this study predate the infection). Cell type and time point are not known. The sequencing sample was made of PBMCs or a T cell subset sorted from them (not recorded which). For the CDR3, the DNA is TGTGCCAGCACTCCTGAGGGACAGGGCTATGGCTACACCTTC. It yields the protein CASTPEGQGYGYTF.